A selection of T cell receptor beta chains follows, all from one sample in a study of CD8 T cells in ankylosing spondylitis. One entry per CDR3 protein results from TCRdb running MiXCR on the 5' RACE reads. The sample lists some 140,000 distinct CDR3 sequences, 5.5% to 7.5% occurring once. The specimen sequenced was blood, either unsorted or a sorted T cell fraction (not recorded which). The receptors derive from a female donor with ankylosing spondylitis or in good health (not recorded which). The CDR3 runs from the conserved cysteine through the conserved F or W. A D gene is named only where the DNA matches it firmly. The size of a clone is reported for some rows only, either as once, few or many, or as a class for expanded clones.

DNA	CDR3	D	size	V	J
TGTGCCAGCAGCTTAACTCCCTCGATTGCAGATACGCAGTATTTT	CASSLTPSIADTQYF	.	few	TRBV7-2	TRBJ2-3
TGCGCCAGCAGCTGGGGGGACAGGGGTAGCAATCAGCCCCAGCATTTT	CASSWGDRGSNQPQHF	TRBD1	many	TRBV5-1	TRBJ1-5
TGTGCCAGCGGGTGGAACACTGAAGCTTTCTTT	CASGWNTEAFF	.	many	TRBV3-1	TRBJ1-1
TGTGCCAGCAGTTTTGTGGGTGACGGAGAAAAACTGTTTTTT	CASSFVGDGEKLFF	.	many	TRBV12-3/TRBV12-4	TRBJ1-4
TGTGCCAGCAGCTTAGTGGGCGGAACAGGAGCCTCCTACGAGCAGTACTTC	CASSLVGGTGASYEQYF	.	many	TRBV7-9	TRBJ2-7
TGTGCCAGCAGTTCCACCCTCCCCCAGGGCGAGGAGCTGTTTTTT	CASSSTLPQGEELFF	.	many	TRBV28	TRBJ2-2
TGCAGTGCGAGACTAGCGGGATTACAAGAGACCCAGTACTTC	CSARLAGLQETQYF	TRBD2	many	TRBV20-1	TRBJ2-5
TGTGCCACCAGCAGTAGCGGGGGACAAGGAGAGACCCAGTACTTC	CATSSSGGQGETQYF	TRBD2	many	TRBV15	TRBJ2-5
TGTGCCAGCAGCTTAGAAAGCGGGGGGTCCCACGAGCAGTACTTC	CASSLESGGSHEQYF	TRBD2	many	TRBV7-2	TRBJ2-7
TGTGCCAGCAGCTTAGATGGACAGAGCAATCAGCCCCAGCATTTT	CASSLDGQSNQPQHF	.	many	TRBV7-2	TRBJ1-5
TGCGCCAGCAGCTTGGCACAGGCAACTAATGAAAAACTGTTTTTT	CASSLAQATNEKLFF	.	many	TRBV5-1	TRBJ1-4
TGTGCCAGCAGCCCCCCCACTAGCGGGGGGTCTCACACCGGGGAGCTGTTTTTT	CASSPPTSGGSHTGELFF	TRBD2	few	TRBV14	TRBJ2-2
TGTGCCAGCAGCCCCAATGAGGGGTCTAATGAAAAACTGTTTTTT	CASSPNEGSNEKLFF	.	many	TRBV7-6	TRBJ1-4
TGCAGTCCACTCTCCGACAGCCAAGAGACCCAGTACTTC	CSPLSDSQETQYF	.	many	TRBV20-1	TRBJ2-5
TGTGCCAGCACCCCGACAGGCTTGGGGGATGGCTACACCTTC	CASTPTGLGDGYTF	.	many	TRBV27	TRBJ1-2
TGCAGTGCTAGGGGGATCGTCAGCGACCATCAGCCCCAGCATTTT	CSARGIVSDHQPQHF	.	many	TRBV20-1	TRBJ1-5
TGTGCCAGTAGCCCACAGGGCCCGGGGAGGCCCCAGCATTTT	CASSPQGPGRPQHF	.	few	TRBV19	TRBJ1-5
TGCAGTGCTGTCTTCCGAGCAGGGGGGCAAGAGACCCAGTACTTC	CSAVFRAGGQETQYF	.	many	TRBV20-1	TRBJ2-5
TGTGCCAGCAGTAGTCAGGGTCGGACAGATACGCAGTATTTT	CASSSQGRTDTQYF	.	many	TRBV6-1	TRBJ2-3
TGTGCCACCAGTGATTCGACAGAAGTGAACACTGAAGCTTTCTTT	CATSDSTEVNTEAFF	.	many	TRBV24-1	TRBJ1-1
TGTGCCAGCAAAGAGATTTTTAGCAATCAGCCCCAGCATTTT	CASKEIFSNQPQHF	.	many	TRBV27	TRBJ1-5
TGTGCCAGCAGTGACGACCAACTCACAGATACGCAGTATTTT	CASSDDQLTDTQYF	.	many	TRBV2	TRBJ2-3
TGTGCCAGCAGCTTTGGGGACAGGGGCTACGAGCAGTACTTC	CASSFGDRGYEQYF	TRBD1	.	TRBV12-3/TRBV12-4	TRBJ2-7
TGTGCCAGCAGTGAAGGGACCTACGAGCAGTACTTC	CASSEGTYEQYF	.	many	TRBV25-1	TRBJ2-7
TGTGCCAGCAGTTACGCGTGGGGAGGTGGGGAAGCTTTCTTT	CASSYAWGGGEAFF	.	many	TRBV6-5	TRBJ1-1
TGTGCCAGCAGCCAAGGAGGGGAGAACATTCAGTACTTC	CASSQGGENIQYF	.	many	TRBV3-1	TRBJ2-4
TGTGCCAGCAGCTTAGACCTTTGGAACACTGAAGCTTTCTTT	CASSLDLWNTEAFF	.	many	TRBV7-9	TRBJ1-1
TGCAGTGCGACTCCAACGGGGGTGGGAGCAGATACGCAGTATTTT	CSATPTGVGADTQYF	.	many	TRBV20-1	TRBJ2-3
TGCAGTGCCGGCCCGGGGGGGCTAAATGAGCAGTTCTTC	CSAGPGGLNEQFF	TRBD2	many	TRBV20-1	TRBJ2-1
TGTGCCAGCGGTCCGGAGGGGGAAGAAAAACTGTTTTTT	CASGPEGEEKLFF	.	few	TRBV7-9	TRBJ1-4
TGTGCCAGCAGTACGGCGGATCGTAGGGCTTTCTTT	CASSTADRRAFF	.	many	TRBV6-6	TRBJ1-1
TGTGCCAGCGTCAAATTTATACAGGGCACAGATACGCAGTATTTT	CASVKFIQGTDTQYF	.	.	TRBV2	TRBJ2-3
TGTGCCTGGATAGTGCCCTTTATAGGCTACACCTTC	CAWIVPFIGYTF	.	many	TRBV30	TRBJ1-2
TGTGCCAGCAGTTACCCCGCGAACACCGGGGAGCTGTTTTTT	CASSYPANTGELFF	.	many	TRBV12-3/TRBV12-4	TRBJ2-2
TGTGCCAGCAGCTGGGGACAGGGGGCGTCCGGGGAGCTGTTTTTT	CASSWGQGASGELFF	TRBD1	few	TRBV5-6	TRBJ2-2
TGCGCCAGCAGCATACTAGGGACAGGGGGACGGAATGAGCAGTTCTTC	CASSILGTGGRNEQFF	TRBD1	many	TRBV5-1	TRBJ2-1
TGTGCCAGCAGCCGAAGTAGTGCAGGGTACGGCTACACCTTC	CASSRSSAGYGYTF	.	many	TRBV5-4	TRBJ1-2
TGTGCCAGCAGCACCCGTACAGGTTCTGGAAACACCATATATTTT	CASSTRTGSGNTIYF	.	many	TRBV7-2	TRBJ1-3
TGTACCAGCAGCCAAGAAATGGGCAAAGGGCCCCAGCATTTT	CTSSQEMGKGPQHF	.	.	TRBV3-1	TRBJ1-5
TGCGCCAGCAGCCAAGGCCGGGCTCCTGAAGCTTTCTTT	CASSQGRAPEAFF	.	many	TRBV5-1	TRBJ1-1
TGCGCCAGCAGCCGCCGGGACAGTGACTCCTACGAGCAGTACTTC	CASSRRDSDSYEQYF	TRBD1	many	TRBV4-1	TRBJ2-7
TGCAGCGTTGTATATGGGGCTGGCTACACCTTC	CSVVYGAGYTF	.	many	TRBV29-1	TRBJ1-2
TGTGCCAGCAGTTCTAAGAACTATGGCTACACCTTC	CASSSKNYGYTF	.	many	TRBV6-1	TRBJ1-2
TGTGCCAGCGCTGATACGGGACTAGCGGGGATGGATACGCAGTATTTT	CASADTGLAGMDTQYF	TRBD2	many	TRBV6-2/TRBV6-3	TRBJ2-3
TGCAGCGTTGTTCGTAATGAAAAACTGTTTTTT	CSVVRNEKLFF	.	.	TRBV29-1	TRBJ1-4
TGTGCCAGCAGCCAAGGTGAAAAACTGTTTTTT	CASSQGEKLFF	.	many	TRBV4-2	TRBJ1-4
TGTGCCATCCAAGTCCGGGAGCACATTAACTATGGCTACACCTTC	CAIQVREHINYGYTF	.	many	TRBV6-1	TRBJ1-2
TGTGCCTTCAGTTTAGGGTTATACAGAGGGGGTAAGAGGAACACTGAAGCTTTCTTT	CAFSLGLYRGGKRNTEAFF	.	.	TRBV3-1	TRBJ1-1
TGTGCCAGCAGTGACGTGGACATTCAGTACTTC	CASSDVDIQYF	.	.	TRBV6-1	TRBJ2-4
TGTGCCAGCAGCTTATACGGGGGGGCCTACAATGAGCAGTTCTTC	CASSLYGGAYNEQFF	TRBD2	few	TRBV7-9	TRBJ2-1